This is a list of T cell receptor beta chains from one sample in a study of shared clonotypes between healthy human individuals. Sequencing used immunoSEQ multiplex PCR; TCRdb keeps in-frame clones, though not all of them. The table lists over a million clones, 75% to 85% of them singletons. Sample: memory CD4+ T cells from PBMCs. The receptors derive from a man between 18 and 35 years old in good health. Some clones in this sample may be carry-over from other donors' samples. Both conserved end residues are part of each CDR3. Fields, in order: D gene, V gene, CDR3 length, clone size, J gene, CDR3 DNA, CDR3 protein. D genes are given only for firm matches. For some rows the clone size is stated as once, few or many, or as a class when expanded; others skip it.

-	TRBV11-2	15	-	TRBJ2-7	TGTGCCAGCAGCTCCTTACAGTCTCTTAAAAGGGGCAAGTACTTC	CASSSLQSLKRGKYF
-	TRBV14	13	-	TRBJ2-3	TGTGCCAGCAGCCAAGCTAACACAGATACGCAGTATTTT	CASSQANTDTQYF
-	TRBV7-6	14	-	TRBJ2-7	TGTGCCAGCAGCCCCGACGGATTCTCCTACGAGCAGTACTTC	CASSPDGFSYEQYF
TRBD2	TRBV5-4	14	-	TRBJ2-5	TGTGCCAGCAGCTATGACAGCGGGGCAGAGACCCAGTACTTC	CASSYDSGAETQYF
TRBD1	TRBV28	15	-	TRBJ1-4	TGTGCCAGCAGTACAGCCGGGACAGGGGACGAAAAACTGTTTTTT	CASSTAGTGDEKLFF
-	TRBV7-2	15	-	TRBJ2-5	TGTGCCAGCAGCTTATTTACGCTTTACCAAGAGACCCAGTACTTC	CASSLFTLYQETQYF
TRBD1	TRBV14	15	many	TRBJ1-1	TGTGCCAGCAGCCCTTGGACAGGGGGGGACACTGAAGCTTTCTTT	CASSPWTGGDTEAFF
-	TRBV14	20	-	TRBJ1-1	TGTGCCAGCTGCCTACCCCCTTGTAGAGGTTCTCTCGTAATGAACACTGAAGCTTTCTTT	CASCLPPCRGSLVMNTEAFF
TRBD1	TRBV19	16	few	TRBJ2-2	TGTGCCAGTAGTATAACGACAGGGGGGAACACCGGGGAGCTGTTTTTT	CASSITTGGNTGELFF
-	TRBV18	14	-	TRBJ2-7	TGTGCCAGCTCACCACTGGGGAGCTCCTACGAGCAGTACTTC	CASSPLGSSYEQYF
-	TRBV7-9	15	-	TRBJ2-1	TGTGCCAGCAGCTCTCGGGAGCTTGACTACAATGAGCAGTTCTTC	CASSSRELDYNEQFF
-	TRBV19	12	few	TRBJ1-1	TGTGCCAGCAGGACCTCGAACACTGAAGCTTTCTTT	CASRTSNTEAFF
TRBD2	TRBV20-1	10	-	TRBJ2-7	TGCAGTGCATGGCTAGCGGTTCCTTACTTC	CSAWLAVPYF
-	TRBV28	14	-	TRBJ2-1	TGTGCCAGCAGTCCGGACCTCCGGGACAATGAGCAGTTCTTC	CASSPDLRDNEQFF
-	TRBV6-1	12	-	TRBJ1-5	TGTGCCAGCAGTGAAAATTTACAGCCCCAGCATTTT	CASSENLQPQHF
TRBD1	TRBV7-3	13	few	TRBJ2-1	TGTGCCAGCAGCTTGGTCAGGGGGAATGAGCAGTTCTTC	CASSLVRGNEQFF
-	TRBV2	11	-	TRBJ2-7	TGTGCCAGCAGAAATAGTTACGAGCAGTACTTC	CASRNSYEQYF